Described below is a single T cell receptor (beta chain) sequence and its context. What it binds is not known. This specimen comes from a study of T cells in Graves' hyperthyroidism and ophthalmopathy. Whole-study results and caveats: Most clonotypes expanded in thyroid above 0.001 were likewise present in blood.

Uncontrolled infection, other autoimmune disease, pregnancy and lactation each barred patients from inclusion. Clinical symptoms, serum thyroxine and TRAb, thyroid ultrasound and orbital computed tomography together formed the diagnostic basis. Germline trimming cut 5 bases from V and 4 bases from J; bases unmatched to any gene: 5. The CDR3 extends over 16 amino acids. Germline assignment: CDR1 SGHTA and CDR2 FQGNSA. TCR beta CDR3 region amplification was performed from RNA transcripts. HTBI primers were the set used in a first-round RT-PCR of the TCR CDR3. TCRdb processed the multiplex PCR reads anew with MiXCR; each CDR3 protein has one entry. The table lists 540,000 or so distinct CDR3 sequences, about half of them singletons, with 19% in the top ten.

The source is an adult woman with Graves' disease, either hyperthyroidism or ophthalmopathy (not recorded which). This chain uses TRBV7-2 with TRBJ2-5, with 15 bases that match TRBD2. Sequenced: peripheral blood or thyroid tissue (not recorded which). The chain's CDR3 is CASSRPGLAGGETQYF. As DNA, the CDR3 is TGTGCCAGCAGCAGACCGGGACTAGCGGGAGGAGAGACCCAGTACTTC.